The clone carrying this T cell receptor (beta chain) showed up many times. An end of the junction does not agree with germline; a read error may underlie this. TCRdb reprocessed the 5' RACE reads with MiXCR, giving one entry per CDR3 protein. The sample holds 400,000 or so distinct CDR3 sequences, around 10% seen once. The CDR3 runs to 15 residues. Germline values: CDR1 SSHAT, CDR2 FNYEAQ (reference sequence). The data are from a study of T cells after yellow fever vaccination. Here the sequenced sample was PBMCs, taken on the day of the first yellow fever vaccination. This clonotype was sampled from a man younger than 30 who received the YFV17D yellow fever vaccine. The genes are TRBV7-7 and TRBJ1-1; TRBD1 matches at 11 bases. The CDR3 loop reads CASSRDRGAGTEAFF. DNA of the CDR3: TGTGCTAGCAGTAGGGACAGGGGGGCGGGCACTGAAGCTTTCTTT.